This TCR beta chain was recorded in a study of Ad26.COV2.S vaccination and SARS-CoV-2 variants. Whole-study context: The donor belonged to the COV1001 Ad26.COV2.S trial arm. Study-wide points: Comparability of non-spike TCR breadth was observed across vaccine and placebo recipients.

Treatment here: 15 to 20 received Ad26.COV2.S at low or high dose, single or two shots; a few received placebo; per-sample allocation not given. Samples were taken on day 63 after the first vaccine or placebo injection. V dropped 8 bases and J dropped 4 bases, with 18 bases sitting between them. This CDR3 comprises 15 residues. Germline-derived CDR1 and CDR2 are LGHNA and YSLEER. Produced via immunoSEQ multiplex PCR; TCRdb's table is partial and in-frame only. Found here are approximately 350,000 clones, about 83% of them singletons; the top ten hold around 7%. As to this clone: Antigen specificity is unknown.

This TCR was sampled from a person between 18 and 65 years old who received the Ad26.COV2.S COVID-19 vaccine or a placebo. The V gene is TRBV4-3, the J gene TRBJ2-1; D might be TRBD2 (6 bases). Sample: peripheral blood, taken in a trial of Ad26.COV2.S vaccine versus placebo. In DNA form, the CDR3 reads TGCGCCAGCCGCCCGGACACGGGGGATTACAATGAGCAGTTCTTC. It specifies CASRPDTGDYNEQFF.